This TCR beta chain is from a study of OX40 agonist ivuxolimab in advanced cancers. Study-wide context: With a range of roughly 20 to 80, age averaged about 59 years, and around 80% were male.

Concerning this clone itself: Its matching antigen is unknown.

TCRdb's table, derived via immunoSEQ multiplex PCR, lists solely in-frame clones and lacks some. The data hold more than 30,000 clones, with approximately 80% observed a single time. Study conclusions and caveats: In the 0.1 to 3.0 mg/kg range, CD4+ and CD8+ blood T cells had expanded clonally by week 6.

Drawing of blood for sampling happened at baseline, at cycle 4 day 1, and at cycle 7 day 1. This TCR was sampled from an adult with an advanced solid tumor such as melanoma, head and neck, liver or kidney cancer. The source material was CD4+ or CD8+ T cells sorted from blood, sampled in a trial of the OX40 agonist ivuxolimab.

This chain's CDR3 is CASSSNTGITEAFF. CDR3 in DNA: TGCGCCAGCAGCTCAAATACAGGGATCACTGAAGCTTTCTTT. The rearrangement links TRBV5-1 to TRBJ1-1, with D possibly being TRBD1 (6 bases). V lost 3 bases, J lost 4 bases, and 13 bases lay in between. The CDR3 is 14 amino acids. Germline CDR1 reads SGHRS; CDR2 reads YFSETQ.